This T cell receptor (beta chain) was identified during a study of blood T cells in healthy people across ages. V trimming: 8 bases; J trimming: 3 bases; junction bases outside the gene matches: 8. CDR1 SGDLS and CDR2 YYNGEE come from the germline V gene. The CDR3 sequence is 13 residues long. This clonotype showed up many times. Its antigen is still unknown. Overall study findings and caveats: Per million T cells, the diversity of TCR beta decreased roughly linearly as age advanced.

Using a J-beta primer mix together with a sample-barcoded 5' primer, a second PCR was run for roughly 7 to 12 cycles. Each cDNA molecule, via a template-switch adaptor with 12 random nucleotides, was tagged. Using its own MiXCR run on the 5' RACE reads, TCRdb lists one record per CDR3 protein. Among some 930,000 distinct CDR3 sequences listed, approximately 32% were seen once. A further study also used this sample, focusing on T cells of mothers and their children. That source adds: Sample barcodes and 2-4 random nucleotides came from the second PCR's M1S primer. For each mother, over 9.5 million TCR beta CDR3 reads were obtained, and for each child, roughly 3.2 million.

The source material was blood. The TCR was taken from a woman aged 40 to 50 in good health. The rearrangement uses TRBV9 and TRBJ2-7; 7 bases align to TRBD1. The CDR3 bases are TGTGCCAGGACACAGGGGCCACTCTACGAGCAGTACTTC. This gives the protein CARTQGPLYEQYF. The entire variable domain, with the rest obtained from reference TRBV9 and TRBJ2-7, is as follows: DSGVTQTPKHLITATGQRVTLRCSPRSGDLSVYWYQQSLDQGLQFLIQYYNGEERAKGNILERFSAQQFPDLHSELNLSSLELGDSALYFCARTQGPLYEQYFGPGTRLTVT.